The sequence of this T cell receptor (beta chain) was determined in a study of T cells in Graves' hyperthyroidism and ophthalmopathy. Background on the study: Peripheral blood specimens were obtained at initial diagnosis, prior to any treatment. Study-level points and caveats: Ophthalmopathy, as predicted by the model, came a median roughly 6.5 months after the prediction.

A note on this clonotype: The antigen is not known.

Amplification of TCR beta CDR3 regions used RNA as the template. An initial round of RT-PCR targeting the TCR CDR3 relied on the HTBI primer set. TCRdb reprocessed the multiplex PCR reads via MiXCR and lists one record per CDR3 protein. The table has more than 600,000 distinct CDR3 sequences, 16% seen once. The sequence was collected from a man aged 18 to 29 with Graves' hyperthyroidism. The sequenced sample was blood.

CDR3: CASTVWLAGGYNEQFF. The CDR3 region has the DNA TGTGCCTCCACGGTGTGGCTAGCGGGAGGGTACAATGAGCAGTTCTTC. The chain recombines TRBV30 with TRBJ2-1; 12 bases map to TRBD2. CDR1 is GTSNPN and CDR2 is SVGIG in the germline V gene (reference sequence). J was trimmed by 4 bases and V by 7 bases; bases with no gene match: 11. This CDR3 region has 16 residues.